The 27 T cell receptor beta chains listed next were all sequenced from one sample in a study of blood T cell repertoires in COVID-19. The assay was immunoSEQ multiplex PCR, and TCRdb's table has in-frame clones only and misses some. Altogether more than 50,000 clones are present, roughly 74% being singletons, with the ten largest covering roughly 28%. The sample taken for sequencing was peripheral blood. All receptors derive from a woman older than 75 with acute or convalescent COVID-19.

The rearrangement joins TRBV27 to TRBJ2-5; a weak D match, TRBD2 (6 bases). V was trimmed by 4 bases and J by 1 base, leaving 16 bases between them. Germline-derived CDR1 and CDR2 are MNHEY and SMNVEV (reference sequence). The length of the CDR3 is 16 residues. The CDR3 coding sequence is TGTGCCAGCAGTTCCCTGTCCCCCGGGGGCCAAGAGACCCAGTACTTC. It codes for CASSSLSPGGQETQYF.

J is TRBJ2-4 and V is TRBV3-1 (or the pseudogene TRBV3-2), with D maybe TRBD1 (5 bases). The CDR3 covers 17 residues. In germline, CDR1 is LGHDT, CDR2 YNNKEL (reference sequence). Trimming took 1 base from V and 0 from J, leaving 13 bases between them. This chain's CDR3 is CASSQGGWQVAKNIQYF. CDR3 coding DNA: TGTGCCAGCAGCCAAGGGGGCTGGCAAGTAGCCAAAAACATTCAGTACTTC.

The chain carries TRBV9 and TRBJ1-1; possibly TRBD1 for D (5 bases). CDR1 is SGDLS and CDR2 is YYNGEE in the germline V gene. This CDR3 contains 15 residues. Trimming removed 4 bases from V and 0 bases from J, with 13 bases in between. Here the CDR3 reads CASSSMPGVNTEAFF. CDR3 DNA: TGTGCCAGCAGCTCAATGCCGGGGGTGAACACTGAAGCTTTCTTT.

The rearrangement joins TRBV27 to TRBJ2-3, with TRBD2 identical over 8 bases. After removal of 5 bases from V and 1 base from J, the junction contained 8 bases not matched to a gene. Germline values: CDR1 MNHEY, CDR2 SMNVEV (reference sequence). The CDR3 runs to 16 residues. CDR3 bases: TGTGCCAGCAGTCCCCAGAGCGGGAGTGGCACAGATACGCAGTATTTT. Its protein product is CASSPQSGSGTDTQYF.

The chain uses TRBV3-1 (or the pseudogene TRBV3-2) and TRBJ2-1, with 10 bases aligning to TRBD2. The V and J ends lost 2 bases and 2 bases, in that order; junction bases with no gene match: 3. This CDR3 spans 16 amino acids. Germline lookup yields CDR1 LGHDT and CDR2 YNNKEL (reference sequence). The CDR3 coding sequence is TGTGCCAGCAGCCAAATAACTAGCGGGACCTACAATGAGCAGTTCTTC. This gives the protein CASSQITSGTYNEQFF.

The CDR3 loop is CASSLRAGGSTDTQYF. The CDR3 DNA reads as TGTGCCAGCAGTTTAAGGGCAGGGGGGAGCACAGATACGCAGTATTTT. This chain joins TRBV27 and TRBJ2-3, with D possibly TRBD1 on 7 matching bases. Germline values: CDR1 MNHEY, CDR2 SMNVEV (reference sequence). The CDR3 length is 16 residues. Trimming took off 2 bases at V and 0 bases at J, with 12 bases between the two ends.

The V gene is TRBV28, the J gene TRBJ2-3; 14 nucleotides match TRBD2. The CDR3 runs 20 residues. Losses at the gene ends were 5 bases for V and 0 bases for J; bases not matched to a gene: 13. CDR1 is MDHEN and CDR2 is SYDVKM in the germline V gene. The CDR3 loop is CASSPTGLAGVGTSTDTQYF. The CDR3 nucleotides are TGTGCCAGCAGTCCCACGGGACTAGCGGGAGTTGGTACTAGCACAGATACGCAGTATTTT.

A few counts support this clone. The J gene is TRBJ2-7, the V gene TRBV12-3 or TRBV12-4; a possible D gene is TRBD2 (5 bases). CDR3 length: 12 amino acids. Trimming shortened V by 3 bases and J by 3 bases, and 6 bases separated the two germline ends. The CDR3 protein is CASSFEGYEQYF. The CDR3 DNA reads TGTGCCAGCAGTTTTGAGGGCTACGAGCAGTACTTC.

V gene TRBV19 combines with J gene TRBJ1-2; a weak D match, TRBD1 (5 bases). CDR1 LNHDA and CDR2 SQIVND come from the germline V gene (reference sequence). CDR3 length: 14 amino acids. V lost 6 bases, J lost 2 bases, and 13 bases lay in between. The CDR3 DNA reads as TGTGCCAGTAGGGTCAGGGAGGGAAACTATGGCTACACCTTC. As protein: CASRVREGNYGYTF.

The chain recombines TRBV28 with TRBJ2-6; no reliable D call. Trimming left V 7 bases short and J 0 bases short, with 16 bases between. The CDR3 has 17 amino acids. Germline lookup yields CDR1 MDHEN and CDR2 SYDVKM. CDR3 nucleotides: TGTGCCAGCAAAGTTTTACGGAGCTCCTCTGGGGCCAACGTCCTGACTTTC. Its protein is CASKVLRSSSGANVLTF.

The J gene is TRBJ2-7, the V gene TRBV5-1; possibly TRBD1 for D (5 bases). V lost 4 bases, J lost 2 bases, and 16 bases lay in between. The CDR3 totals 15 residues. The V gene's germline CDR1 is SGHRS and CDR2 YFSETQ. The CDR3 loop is CASSPSVGRTYEQYF. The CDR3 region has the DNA TGCGCCAGCAGCCCCTCCGTGGGGCGGACCTACGAGCAGTACTTC.

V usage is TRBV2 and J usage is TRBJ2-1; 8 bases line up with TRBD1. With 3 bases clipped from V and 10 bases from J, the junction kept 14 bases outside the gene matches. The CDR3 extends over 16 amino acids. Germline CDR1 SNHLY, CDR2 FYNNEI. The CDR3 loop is CASSEGVGRGHWEQFF. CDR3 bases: TGTGCCAGCAGTGAGGGTGTGGGCAGGGGGCATTGGGAGCAGTTCTTC.

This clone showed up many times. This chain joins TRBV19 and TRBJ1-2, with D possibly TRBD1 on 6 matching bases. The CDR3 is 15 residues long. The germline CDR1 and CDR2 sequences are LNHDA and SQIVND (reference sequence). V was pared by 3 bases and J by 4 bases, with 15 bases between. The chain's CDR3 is CASSISGDGAYGYTF. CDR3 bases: TGTGCCAGTAGTATCTCAGGGGACGGCGCCTATGGCTACACCTTC. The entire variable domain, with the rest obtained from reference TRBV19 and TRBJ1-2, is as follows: DGGITQSPKYLFRKEGQNVTLSCEQNLNHDAMYWYRQDPGQGLRLIYYSQIVNDFQKGDIAEGYSVSREKKESFPLTVTSAQKNPTAFYLCASSISGDGAYGYTFGSGTRLTVV.

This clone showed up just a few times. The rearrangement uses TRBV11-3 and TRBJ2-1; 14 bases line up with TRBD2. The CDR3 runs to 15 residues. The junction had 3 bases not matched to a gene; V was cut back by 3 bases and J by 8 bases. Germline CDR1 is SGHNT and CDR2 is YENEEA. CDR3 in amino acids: CASSFGTSGSDEQFF. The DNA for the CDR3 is TGTGCCAGCAGCTTCGGGACTAGCGGGAGCGATGAGCAGTTCTTC.

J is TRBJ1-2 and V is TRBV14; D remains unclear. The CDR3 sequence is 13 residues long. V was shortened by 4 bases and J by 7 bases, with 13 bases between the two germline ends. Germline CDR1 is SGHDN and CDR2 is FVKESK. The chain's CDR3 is CASSPHREGGYTF. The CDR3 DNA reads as TGTGCCAGCAGCCCCCATCGAGAGGGTGGCTACACCTTC.

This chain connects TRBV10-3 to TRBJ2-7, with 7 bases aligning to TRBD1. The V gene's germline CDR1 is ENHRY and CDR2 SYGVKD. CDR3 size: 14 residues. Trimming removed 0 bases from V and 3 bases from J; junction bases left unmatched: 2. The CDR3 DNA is TGTGCCATCAGTGAGTCAAGGGGGCACTACGAGCAGTACTTC. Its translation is CAISESRGHYEQYF.

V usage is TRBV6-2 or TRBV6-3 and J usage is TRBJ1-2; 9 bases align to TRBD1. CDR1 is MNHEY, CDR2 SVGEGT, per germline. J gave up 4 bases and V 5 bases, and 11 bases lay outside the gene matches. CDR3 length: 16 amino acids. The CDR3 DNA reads TGTGCCAGCAGTGACCAAACCGGGACAGGGCCCTATGGCTACACCTTC. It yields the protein CASSDQTGTGPYGYTF.

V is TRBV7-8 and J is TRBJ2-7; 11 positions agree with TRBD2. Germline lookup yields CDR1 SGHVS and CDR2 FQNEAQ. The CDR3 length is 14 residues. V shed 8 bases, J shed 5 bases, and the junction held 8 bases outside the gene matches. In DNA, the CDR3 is TGTGCCAGCGTAATAGCGGGAGGGTTCGACGAGCAGTACTTC. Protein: CASVIAGGFDEQYF.

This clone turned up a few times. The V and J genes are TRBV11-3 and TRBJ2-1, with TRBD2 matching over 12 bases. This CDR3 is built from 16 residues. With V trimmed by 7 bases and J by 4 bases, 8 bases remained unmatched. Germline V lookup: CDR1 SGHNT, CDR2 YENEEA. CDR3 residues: CASNNAGTSGYNEQFF. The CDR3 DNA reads TGTGCCAGCAACAATGCGGGGACTAGCGGGTACAATGAGCAGTTCTTC.

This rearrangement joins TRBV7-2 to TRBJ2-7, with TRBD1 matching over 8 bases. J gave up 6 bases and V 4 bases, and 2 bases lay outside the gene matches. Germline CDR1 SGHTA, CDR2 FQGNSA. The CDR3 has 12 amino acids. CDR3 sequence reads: CASSWTGSEQYF. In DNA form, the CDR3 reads TGTGCCAGCAGCTGGACAGGGTCCGAGCAGTACTTC.

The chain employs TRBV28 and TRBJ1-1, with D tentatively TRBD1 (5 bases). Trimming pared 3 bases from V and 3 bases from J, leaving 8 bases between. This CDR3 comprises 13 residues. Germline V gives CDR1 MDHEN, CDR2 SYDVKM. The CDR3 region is CASSFTRDTEAFF. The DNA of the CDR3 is TGTGCCAGCAGTTTCACCAGGGACACTGAAGCTTTCTTT.

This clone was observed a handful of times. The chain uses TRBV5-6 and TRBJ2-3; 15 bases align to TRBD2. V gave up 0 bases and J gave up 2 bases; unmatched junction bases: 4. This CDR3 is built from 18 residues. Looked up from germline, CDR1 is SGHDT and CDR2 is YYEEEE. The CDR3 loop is CASSLAGTSGRITDTQYF. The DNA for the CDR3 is TGTGCCAGCAGCTTGGCCGGGACTAGCGGGAGGATCACAGATACGCAGTATTTT.

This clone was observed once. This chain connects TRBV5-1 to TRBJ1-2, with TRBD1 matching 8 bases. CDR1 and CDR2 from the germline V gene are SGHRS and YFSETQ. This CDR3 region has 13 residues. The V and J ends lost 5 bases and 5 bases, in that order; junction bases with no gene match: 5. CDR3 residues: CASSQGQGYGYTF. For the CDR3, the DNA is TGCGCCAGCAGTCAAGGACAGGGATATGGCTACACCTTC.

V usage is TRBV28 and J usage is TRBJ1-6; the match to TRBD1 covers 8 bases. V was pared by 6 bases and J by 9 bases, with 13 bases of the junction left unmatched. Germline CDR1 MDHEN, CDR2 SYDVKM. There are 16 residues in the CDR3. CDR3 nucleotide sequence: TGTGCCAGCAGGCCGCCAACAGGGGGTAGTTTTTCACCCCTCCACTTT. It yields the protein CASRPPTGGSFSPLHF.

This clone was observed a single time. CDR3 sequence: CASSLGGDSGNTIYF. The DNA of the CDR3 is TGTGCCAGCAGCTTAGGGGGGGACTCTGGAAACACCATATATTTT. The J gene is TRBJ1-3, the V gene TRBV7-2; a possible D gene is TRBD1 (5 bases). CDR1 and CDR2 from the germline V gene are SGHTA and FQGNSA. This CDR3 comprises 15 residues. The germline V and J ends were trimmed by 1 base and 0 bases, with 7 bases remaining between them.

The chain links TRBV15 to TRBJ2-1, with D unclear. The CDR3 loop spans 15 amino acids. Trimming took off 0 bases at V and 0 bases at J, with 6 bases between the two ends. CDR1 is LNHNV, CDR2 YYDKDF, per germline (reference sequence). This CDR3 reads CATSRDLSSYNEQFF. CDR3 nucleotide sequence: TGTGCCACCAGCAGAGATTTGAGCTCCTACAATGAGCAGTTCTTC.

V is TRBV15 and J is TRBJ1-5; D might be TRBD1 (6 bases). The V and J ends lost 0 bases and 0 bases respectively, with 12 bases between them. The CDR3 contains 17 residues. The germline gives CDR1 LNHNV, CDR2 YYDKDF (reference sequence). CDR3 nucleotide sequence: TGTGCCACCAGCAGAGATCAGGCAGGGGTTAGCAATCAGCCCCAGCATTTT. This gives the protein CATSRDQAGVSNQPQHF.